This entry lists 5 T cell receptor beta chains sequenced from one sample in a study of regulatory T cells in long-lasting Graves disease. Time point indicated: persistent/refractory GD, antithyroid drugs over 5 years with positive TRAb. Construction of the TCR library relied on RNA isolated from PBMCs. Arm-PCR of CDR3 regions and iRepertoire HTBI primers were the basis on which TCR beta libraries were built. TCRdb processed the multiplex PCR reads anew with MiXCR; each CDR3 protein has one entry. The sample holds some 470,000 distinct CDR3 sequences, roughly 21% seen once. This material consisted of peripheral blood mononuclear cells (PBMCs), taken when the disease was refractory, from a patient treated with antithyroid drugs. Receptors were obtained from a female donor with Graves disease.

The table lists this clonotype with many counts. The chain links TRBV10-3 to TRBJ1-6; D is uncertain. Germline V CDR1 and CDR2: ENHRY, SYGVKD. Trimming removed 4 bases from V and 10 bases from J, with 14 bases in between. The CDR3 totals 14 residues. In DNA form, the CDR3 reads TGTGCCATCAGTGCGGACGGGCTAGGATCACCCCTCCACTTT. Translated: CAISADGLGSPLHF.

This clonotype appeared a few times. The chain recombines TRBV5-1 with TRBJ2-7; TRBD1 agrees at 11 bases. V trimming: 7 bases; J trimming: 0 bases; junction bases outside the gene matches: 12. CDR3 length: 17 residues. CDR1 is SGHRS and CDR2 is YFSETQ in the germline V gene. This CDR3 is CASQGTGGERSSYEQYF. The CDR3 region has the DNA TGCGCCAGCCAAGGGACAGGGGGTGAAAGGAGCTCCTACGAGCAGTACTTC.

CDR3 sequence (DNA): TGCAGCGTTGGAACTAGCGGGGGCACCGGGGAGCTGTTTTTT. This codes for CSVGTSGGTGELFF. V is TRBV29-1 and J is TRBJ2-2; 11 positions match TRBD2. The germline V gene has CDR1 SQVTM and CDR2 ANQGSEA. V was pared by 4 bases and J by 4 bases, with 2 bases of the junction left unmatched. The CDR3 is made up of 14 amino acids.

The chain employs TRBV30 and TRBJ2-6; TRBD2 might be the D (7 bases). The ends were cut back, 3 bases at V and 4 bases at J, with 19 bases in the middle. Germline CDR1 GTSNPN, CDR2 SVGIG (reference sequence). The CDR3 runs to 17 residues. The DNA for the CDR3 is TGTGCCTGGAGCGCTATGGGGAGGGGGTCCGGGGCCAACGTCCTGACTTTC. This sequence encodes CAWSAMGRGSGANVLTF.

This clonotype was counted between two and nine times. This CDR3 reads CASSLARVSTATEAFF. The CDR3 DNA is TGTGCCAGCAGCTTGGCTAGGGTCAGCACCGCAACTGAAGCTTTCTTT. The chain combines TRBV5-6 with TRBJ1-1; unclear D gene. Germline assignment: CDR1 SGHDT and CDR2 YYEEEE. This CDR3 is 16 amino acids long. The V end was cut by 0 bases, the J end by 5 bases, with 17 bases between.